This T cell receptor (beta chain) comes out of a study of beta chain features in type 1 diabetes. Overall study: Age, gender and cell yields were alike across patients and healthy donors.

A sort by CD45RO/CCR7/CD25/CD127/CD95/CD27 yielded CD4+ naive, central memory, regulatory and stem cell-like memory cells. Investigators reverse transcribed all isolated RNA, so they sequenced expressed TCRB transcripts. The method was immunoSEQ multiplex PCR; TCRdb's version includes in-frame clones alone and lacks a portion of them. The profile shows around 500,000 clones, over 9.5% of them singletons. This CDR3 comprises 15 residues. Germline lookup yields CDR1 SGHVS and CDR2 FNYEAQ. V was trimmed by 4 bases and J by 5 bases, leaving 14 bases between them. Sequencing input: naive CD4+ T cells from blood. J is TRBJ2-2 and V is TRBV7-6; TRBD2 is a possible D gene (6 bases). The origin of this receptor is a woman aged 18-29 years in good health. The DNA for the CDR3 is TGTGCCAGCAGCTCGGAGGGCTTGAAGACCGGGGAGCTGTTTTTT. Its protein is CASSSEGLKTGELFF.